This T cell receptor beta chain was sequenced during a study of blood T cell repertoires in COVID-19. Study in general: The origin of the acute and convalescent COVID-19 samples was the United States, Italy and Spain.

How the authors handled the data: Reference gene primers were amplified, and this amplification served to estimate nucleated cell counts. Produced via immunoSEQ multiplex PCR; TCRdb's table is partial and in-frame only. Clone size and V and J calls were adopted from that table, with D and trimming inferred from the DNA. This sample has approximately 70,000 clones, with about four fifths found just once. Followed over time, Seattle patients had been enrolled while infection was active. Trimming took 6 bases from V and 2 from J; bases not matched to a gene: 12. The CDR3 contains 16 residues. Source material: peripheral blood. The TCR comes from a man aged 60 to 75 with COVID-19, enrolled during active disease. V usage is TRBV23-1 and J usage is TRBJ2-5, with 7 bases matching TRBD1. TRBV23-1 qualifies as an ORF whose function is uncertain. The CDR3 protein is CASRPSGQICQETQYF. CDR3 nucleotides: TGCGCCAGCAGGCCCTCGGGACAGATTTGTCAAGAGACCCAGTACTTC.